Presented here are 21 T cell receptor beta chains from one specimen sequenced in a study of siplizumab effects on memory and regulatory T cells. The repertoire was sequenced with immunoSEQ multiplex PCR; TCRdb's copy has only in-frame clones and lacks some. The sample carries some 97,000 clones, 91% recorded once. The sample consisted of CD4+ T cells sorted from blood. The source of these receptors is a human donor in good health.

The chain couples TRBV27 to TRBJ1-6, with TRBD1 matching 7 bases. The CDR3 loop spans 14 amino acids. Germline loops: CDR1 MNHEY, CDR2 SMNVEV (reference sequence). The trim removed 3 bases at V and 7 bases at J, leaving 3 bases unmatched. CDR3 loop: CASSFGQVNSPLHF. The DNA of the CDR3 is TGTGCCAGCAGTTTTGGACAGGTGAATTCACCCCTCCACTTT.

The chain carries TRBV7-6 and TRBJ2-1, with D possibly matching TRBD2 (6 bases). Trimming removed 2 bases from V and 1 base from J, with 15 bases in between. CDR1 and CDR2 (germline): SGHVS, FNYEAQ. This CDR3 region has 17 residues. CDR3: CASSLLARGGSYNEQFF. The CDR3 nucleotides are TGTGCCAGCAGCTTACTTGCGCGGGGAGGATCCTACAATGAGCAGTTCTTC.

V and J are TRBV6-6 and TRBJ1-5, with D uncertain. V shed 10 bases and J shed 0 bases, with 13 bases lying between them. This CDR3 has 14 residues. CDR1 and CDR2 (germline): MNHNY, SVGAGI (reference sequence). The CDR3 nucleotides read TGTGCCACCCAGACCGGGAATAGCAATCAGCCCCAGCATTTT. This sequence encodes CATQTGNSNQPQHF.

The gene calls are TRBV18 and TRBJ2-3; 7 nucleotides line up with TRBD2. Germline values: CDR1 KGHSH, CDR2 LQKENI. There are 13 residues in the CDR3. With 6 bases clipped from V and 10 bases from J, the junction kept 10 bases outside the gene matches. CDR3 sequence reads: CASSRNREVAQYF. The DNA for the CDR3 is TGTGCCAGCTCCCGGAATCGGGAGGTGGCGCAGTATTTT.

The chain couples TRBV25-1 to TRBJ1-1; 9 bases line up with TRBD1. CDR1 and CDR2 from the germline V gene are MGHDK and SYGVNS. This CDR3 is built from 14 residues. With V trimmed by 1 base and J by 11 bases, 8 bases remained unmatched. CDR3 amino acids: CASSESRDRVGAFF. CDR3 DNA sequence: TGTGCCAGCAGTGAATCCCGGGACAGGGTCGGGGCTTTCTTT.

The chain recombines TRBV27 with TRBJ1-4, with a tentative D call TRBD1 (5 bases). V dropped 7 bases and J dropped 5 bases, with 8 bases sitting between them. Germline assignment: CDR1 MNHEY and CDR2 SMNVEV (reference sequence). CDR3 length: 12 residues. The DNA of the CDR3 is TGTGCCAGCATGAGGGGAAATGAAAAACTGTTTTTT. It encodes CASMRGNEKLFF.

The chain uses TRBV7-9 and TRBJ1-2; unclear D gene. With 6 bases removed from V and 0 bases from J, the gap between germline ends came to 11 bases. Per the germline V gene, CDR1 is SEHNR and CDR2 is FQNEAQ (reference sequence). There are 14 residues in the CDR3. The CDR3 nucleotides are TGTGCCAGCAGGGAACCGGGAGCTAACTATGGCTACACCTTC. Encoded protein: CASREPGANYGYTF.

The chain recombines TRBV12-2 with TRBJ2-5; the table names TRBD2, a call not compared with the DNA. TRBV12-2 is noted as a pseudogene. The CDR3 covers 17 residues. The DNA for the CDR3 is TGTGCAAGTCGCTTATTCTTGAGCGGGGGCTACTTAGAGACCCAGTACTTC. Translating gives CASRLFLSGGYLETQYF.

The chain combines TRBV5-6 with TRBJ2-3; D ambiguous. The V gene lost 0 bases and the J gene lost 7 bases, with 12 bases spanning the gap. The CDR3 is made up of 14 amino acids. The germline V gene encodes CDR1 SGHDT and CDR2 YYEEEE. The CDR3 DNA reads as TGTGCCAGCAGCTTGGGTGGGGTCCCCTATACGCAGTATTTT. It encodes CASSLGGVPYTQYF.

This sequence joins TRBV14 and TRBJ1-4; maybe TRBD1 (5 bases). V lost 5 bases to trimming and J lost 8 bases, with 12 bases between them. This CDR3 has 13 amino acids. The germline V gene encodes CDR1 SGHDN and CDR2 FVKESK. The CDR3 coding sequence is TGTGCCAGCAGCGCCGGGACGTCCGAAAAACTGTTTTTT. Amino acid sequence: CASSAGTSEKLFF. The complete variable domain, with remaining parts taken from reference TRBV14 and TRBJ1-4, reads EAGVTQFPSHSVIEKGQTVTLRCDPISGHDNLYWYRRVMGKEIKFLLHFVKESKQDESGMPNNRFLAERTGGTYSTLKVQPAELEDSGVYFCASSAGTSEKLFFGSGTQLSVL.

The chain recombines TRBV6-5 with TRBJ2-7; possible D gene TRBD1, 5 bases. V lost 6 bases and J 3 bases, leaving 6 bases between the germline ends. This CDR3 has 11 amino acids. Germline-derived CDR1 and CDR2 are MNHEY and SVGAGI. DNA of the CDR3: TGTGCCAGCAGCGACAGCTACGAGCAGTACTTC. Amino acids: CASSDSYEQYF.

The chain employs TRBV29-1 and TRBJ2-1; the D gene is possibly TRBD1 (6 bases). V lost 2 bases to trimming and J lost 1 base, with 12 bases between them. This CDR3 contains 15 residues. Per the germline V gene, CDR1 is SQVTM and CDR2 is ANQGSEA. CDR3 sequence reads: CSVERQAVSYNEQFF. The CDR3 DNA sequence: TGCAGCGTTGAAAGACAGGCCGTTTCCTACAATGAGCAGTTCTTC.

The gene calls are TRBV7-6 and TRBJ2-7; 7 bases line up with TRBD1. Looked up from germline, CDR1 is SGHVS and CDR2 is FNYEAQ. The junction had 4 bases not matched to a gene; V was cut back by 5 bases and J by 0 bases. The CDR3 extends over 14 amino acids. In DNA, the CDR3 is TGTGCCAGCAGCCTCGGGGACAGCTCCTACGAGCAGTACTTC. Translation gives CASSLGDSSYEQYF.

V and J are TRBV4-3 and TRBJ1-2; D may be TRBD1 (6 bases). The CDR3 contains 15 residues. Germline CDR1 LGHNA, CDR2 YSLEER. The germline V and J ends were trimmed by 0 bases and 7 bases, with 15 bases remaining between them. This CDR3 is CASSQDLLGGGGYTF. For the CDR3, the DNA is TGCGCCAGCAGCCAAGATTTATTAGGGGGGGGTGGCTACACCTTC.

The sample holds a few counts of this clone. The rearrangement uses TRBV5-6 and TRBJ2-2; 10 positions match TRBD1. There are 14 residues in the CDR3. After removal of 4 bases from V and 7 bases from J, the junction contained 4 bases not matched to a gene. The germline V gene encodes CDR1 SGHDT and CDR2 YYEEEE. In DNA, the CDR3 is TGTGCCAGCAGCAAGGGACAGGGGTTCGGGGAGCTGTTTTTT. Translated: CASSKGQGFGELFF.

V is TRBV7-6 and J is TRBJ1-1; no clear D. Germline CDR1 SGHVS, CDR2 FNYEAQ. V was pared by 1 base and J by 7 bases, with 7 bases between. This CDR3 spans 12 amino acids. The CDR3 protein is CASSLGANEAFF. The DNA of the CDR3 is TGTGCCAGCAGCTTAGGAGCCAATGAAGCTTTCTTT.

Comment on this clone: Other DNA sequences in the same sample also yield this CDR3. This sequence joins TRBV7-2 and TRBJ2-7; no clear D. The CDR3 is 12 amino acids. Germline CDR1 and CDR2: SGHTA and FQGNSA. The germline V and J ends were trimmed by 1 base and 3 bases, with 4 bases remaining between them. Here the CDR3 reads CASSLDFYEQYF. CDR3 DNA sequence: TGTGCCAGCAGCTTAGATTTCTACGAGCAGTACTTC.

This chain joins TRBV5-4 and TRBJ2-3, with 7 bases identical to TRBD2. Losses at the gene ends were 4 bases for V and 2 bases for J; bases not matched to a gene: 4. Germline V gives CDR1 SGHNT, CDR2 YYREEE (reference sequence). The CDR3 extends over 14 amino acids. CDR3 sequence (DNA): TGTGCCAGCAGCCTTGGGGACTACACAGATACGCAGTATTTT. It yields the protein CASSLGDYTDTQYF.

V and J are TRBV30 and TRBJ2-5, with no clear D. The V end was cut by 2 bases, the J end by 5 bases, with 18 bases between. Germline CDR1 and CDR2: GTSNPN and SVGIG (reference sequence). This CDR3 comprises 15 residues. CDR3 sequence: CAWSKTSAQLETQYF. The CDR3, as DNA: TGTGCCTGGAGTAAAACCTCAGCCCAGTTGGAGACCCAGTACTTC.

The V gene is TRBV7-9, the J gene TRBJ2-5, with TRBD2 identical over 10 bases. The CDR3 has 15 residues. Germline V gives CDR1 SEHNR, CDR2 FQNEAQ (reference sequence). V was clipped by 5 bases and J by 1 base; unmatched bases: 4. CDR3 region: CASSLTSGVQETQYF. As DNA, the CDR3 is TGTGCCAGCAGCCTCACTAGCGGGGTCCAAGAGACCCAGTACTTC.

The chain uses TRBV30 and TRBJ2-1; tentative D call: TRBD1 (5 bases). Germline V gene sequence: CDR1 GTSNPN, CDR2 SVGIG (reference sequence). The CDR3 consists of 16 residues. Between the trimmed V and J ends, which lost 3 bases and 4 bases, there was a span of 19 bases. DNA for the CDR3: TGTGCCTGGAGGTTTTTAAGGCAGGGCAGGTACAATGAGCAGTTCTTC. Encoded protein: CAWRFLRQGRYNEQFF.